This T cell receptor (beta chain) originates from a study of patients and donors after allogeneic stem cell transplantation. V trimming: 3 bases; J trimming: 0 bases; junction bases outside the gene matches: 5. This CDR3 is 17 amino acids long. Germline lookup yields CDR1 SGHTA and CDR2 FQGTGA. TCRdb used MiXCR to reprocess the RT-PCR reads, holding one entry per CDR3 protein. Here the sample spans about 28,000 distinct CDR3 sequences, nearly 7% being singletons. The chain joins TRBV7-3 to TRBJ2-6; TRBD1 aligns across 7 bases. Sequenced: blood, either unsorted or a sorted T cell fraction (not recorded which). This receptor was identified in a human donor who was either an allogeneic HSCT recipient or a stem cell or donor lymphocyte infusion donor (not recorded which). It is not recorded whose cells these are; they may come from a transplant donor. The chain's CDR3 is CASSLTGFTSGANVLTF. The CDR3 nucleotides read TGTGCCAGCAGCTTGACAGGGTTCACCTCTGGGGCCAACGTCCTGACTTTC. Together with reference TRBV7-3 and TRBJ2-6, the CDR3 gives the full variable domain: GAGVSQTPSNKVTEKGKYVELRCDPISGHTALYWYRQSLGQGPEFLIYFQGTGAADDSGLPNDRFFAVRPEGSVSTLKIQRTERGDSAVYLCASSLTGFTSGANVLTFGAGSRLTVL.